The T cell receptor (beta chain) under discussion was sequenced for a study of blood T cells in healthy people across ages (dated by TCRdb to 2014 to 2015). A note on the overall study: In model experiments, template switching captured about one uniquely barcoded TCR beta cDNA molecule for every two T cells. Using deep sequencing normalized with unique cDNA molecular identifiers, the study measured how TCR beta repertoire diversity changes with age. For two donors (one aged 18 to 30 and one aged 80 or older), the study analyzed two additional independent replicas of 1 million unique cDNA reads from the same blood draw. Four age groups were formed from the donors: young (average roughly 15 years), middle-aged (approximately 41), aged (62) and long-lived (82).

The receptor library was made with 5' RACE. The instrument was an Illumina HiSeq 2500. The second PCR ran for about 6 to 12 cycles and used a J-beta primer mix along with a sample-barcoded 5' primer. Each TCR beta cDNA molecule received a unique molecular identifier from a template-switch 5' adaptor carrying 12 random nucleotides. Each sample yielded at least 2.5 million CDR3-containing paired-end reads. First-strand cDNA synthesis was performed from all RNA using the Mint cDNA synthesis kit, with priming by a TRBC-specific oligonucleotide. After uracil-DNA glycosylase treatment, a first 18-cycle PCR used universal primers M1SS and BC2_uni_R on all cDNA. Under the source paper's analysis protocol: Each sample was normalized by randomly selecting 1 million high-quality reads, each carrying a distinct molecular identifier. Reads sharing molecular identifiers were discarded rather than binned into consensus sequences. MiTCR, with a Q25 quality threshold and the strictest error-elimination algorithm, was used for CDR3 identification, clonotype clustering and error correction. A nonparametric unseen species model with Euler transformation was used to estimate a lower bound on total TCR beta diversity. TCRdb reprocessed the public reads (quality trimming at Q25 with fastp, clone calling with MiXCR) and kept in-frame beta chains. All rows with the same CDR3 protein become a single entry with the most common DNA and genes. For this entry, the V and J calls and clone size follow TCRdb and not the study's own pipeline. In all, the sample holds about 570,000 distinct CDR3 sequences, and about 29% of those were seen once. Of the sample, approximately 3.3% falls within the top ten clones.

Summary of the overall study and its limitations: Observed TCR beta diversity per million T cells fell roughly linearly with age, and a significant reduction was already apparent by age around 44. The percentage of naive T cells measured by flow cytometry correlated strongly with observed TCR beta diversity. Bulk unsorted PBMC profiling prevented conclusive comparison of naive and antigen-experienced compartments. The long-lived group showed more naive CD4+ T cells, fewer expanded clones and increased TCR diversity than the aged group, suggesting age selection. Because the CMV infection status of the donors was unknown, age-related changes in expanded clonotypes may potentially have been confounded. Estimates of total diversity from one million sequenced T cells were regarded as lower bounds and underestimates.

This clonotype came up many times. This receptor's antigen is unknown. No per-base quality is available; no much larger clone lies one base away. The junction carries 10 bases between V and J, which are trimmed by 2 bases and 2 bases respectively. The CDR3 holds 14 amino acids from the cysteine to the phenylalanine. Only the CDR3 DNA is retained, 42 bases long and in frame from the first base. Donors were 39 systemically healthy Caucasian individuals from Russia aged roughly 6 to 95 years. Each donor gave approximately 9.3 milliliters of peripheral blood, collected into EDTA-treated Vacutainer tubes. PBMCs were isolated by Ficoll-Paque density-gradient centrifugation, with at least 6 million obtained per sample. Total RNA was extracted from PBMCs with Trizol reagent, with at least 6 micrograms obtained per sample. The percentages of naive CD45RAhigh/CD27high T cells were determined by flow cytometry on a PBMC aliquot from every donor.

In addition, the sample was reused for a study of T cells of mothers and their children. Per the second study: Nine systemically healthy Caucasian individuals, comprising three mothers and their six children, were included as donors. cDNA synthesis consumed the entire amount of extracted RNA, loaded at about 1.5 ug RNA in each 15 ul reaction. In the second PCR, sample barcodes and 2-4 random nucleotides were introduced via the M1S primer. Over 10 million TCR beta CDR3 reads came from each mother, compared with approximately 3.1 million reads from each child. Thymic selection similarly shapes TCR recombination output in related and unrelated pairs, with minor effect from inherited differences. Related mother-child pairs always showed normalized repertoire overlap that was slightly higher than in unrelated mother-child pairs, though the difference was never significant. No persistent microchimeric T cell clones were found, with a detection sensitivity of around 100 clones per million clonotypes. Deep NGS was used in the study to compare the TCR beta repertoires of mothers and children and to look for features that separate related mother-child pairs from unrelated individuals. On average, the children were roughly 11 +/- 4 years old, while the mothers were 40 +/- 4 years old. After adapter ligation was performed with NEBNext reagents, the libraries were sequenced on an Illumina HiSeq 2000 with 100+100 nt paired-end reads. To prevent cross-contamination, the mother and child libraries were prepared one month apart and sequenced in separate runs. Between about 500,000 and 2,100,000 distinct TCR beta clonotypes were identified per donor. Naive TCR beta clonotypes were estimated from low-frequency clonotypes matched to each donor's FACS-determined naive share, without sorting.

Sequences were obtained from blood. The clonotype was recovered from a boy younger than 10 in good health. Rearrangement joined TRBV12-3 or TRBV12-4 to TRBJ2-7, and TRBD2 may be the D gene, going by 5 matching bases. The CDR3 has the sequence CASSLTSGAYEQYF. Here is the DNA: TGTGCCAGCAGTTTAACGTCCGGGGCCTACGAGCAGTACTTC.